One sample yielded the 24 T cell receptor beta chains listed below, sequenced in a study of breast tumors, draining lymph nodes, adjacent tissues. TCRdb independently ran MiXCR on the multiplex PCR reads; one entry per CDR3 protein. The table includes over 9,000 distinct CDR3 sequences, less than 60% detected once. The sequenced sample was breast tumor tissue. Receptor source: a female donor with breast cancer. Some clones in this sample may be carry-over from other donors' samples.

V and J are TRBV20-1 and TRBJ2-1; 9 bases fit TRBD2. Germline V gives CDR1 DFQATT, CDR2 SNEGSKA (reference sequence). V was clipped by 3 bases and J by 5 bases; unmatched bases: 11. The CDR3 totals 16 residues. The CDR3 loop is CSASIRAGGGDNEQFF. In DNA, the CDR3 is TGCAGTGCTAGCATCCGGGCGGGAGGGGGGGACAATGAGCAGTTCTTC.

The table lists this clonotype with a count of one. V usage is TRBV29-1 and J usage is TRBJ2-1, with TRBD1 matching 7 bases. The CDR3 runs to 14 residues. With 1 base clipped from V and 10 bases from J, the junction kept 10 bases outside the gene matches. Germline V gives CDR1 SQVTM, CDR2 ANQGSEA. CDR3 residues: CSVEVMTGWGEQFF. CDR3 in DNA: TGCAGCGTTGAAGTAATGACAGGGTGGGGGGAGCAGTTCTTC.

The chain recombines TRBV20-1 with TRBJ1-4, with TRBD1 as a possible D gene (6 bases). The CDR3 sequence is 14 residues long. The V gene's germline CDR1 is DFQATT and CDR2 SNEGSKA (reference sequence). V lost 3 bases, J lost 3 bases, and 11 bases lay in between. The CDR3 reads CSASPGHANEKLFF. For the CDR3, the DNA is TGCAGTGCTAGCCCGGGACACGCTAATGAAAAACTGTTTTTT.

The rearrangement joins TRBV15 to TRBJ2-3; no clear D gene. Trimming took 5 bases from V and 3 from J, leaving 9 bases between them. Germline CDR1 LNHNV, CDR2 YYDKDF (reference sequence). CDR3 length equals 13 residues. CDR3 sequence: CATSRIGTDTQYF. The CDR3 DNA follows: TGTGCCACCAGCCGGATTGGGACAGATACGCAGTATTTT.

This clonotype was seen only a few times. This chain joins TRBV4-1 and TRBJ2-7, with TRBD1 matching 8 bases. The V gene end was trimmed by 0 bases and the J gene end by 0 bases; junction bases not matched to a gene: 19. The CDR3 has 21 amino acids. Germline-derived CDR1 and CDR2 are MGHRA and YSYEKL. The chain's CDR3 is CASSQEGSRRGPGGVSYEQYF. The CDR3 DNA follows: TGCGCCAGCAGCCAAGAGGGAAGCCGCAGGGGGCCAGGCGGGGTCTCCTACGAGCAGTACTTC.

The V and J genes are TRBV7-6 and TRBJ2-7, with 10 bases aligning to TRBD1. Germline V gene sequence: CDR1 SGHVS, CDR2 FNYEAQ. V shed 1 base, J shed 0 bases, and the junction held 9 bases outside the gene matches. The CDR3 is 18 amino acids. This CDR3 is CASSLEWTGGPSSYEQYV. The CDR3 nucleotides are TGTGCCAGCAGCTTAGAGTGGACAGGGGGTCCTAGCTCCTACGAGCAGTACGTC.

The J gene is TRBJ1-5, the V gene TRBV28; 7 bases match TRBD1. Trimming cost V 5 bases and J 4 bases; bases outside gene matches: 8. The CDR3 totals 15 residues. Germline CDR1 is MDHEN and CDR2 is SYDVKM. The CDR3 DNA reads TGTGCCAGCAGTCGTGACAGGGTGCCGAATCAGCCCCAGCATTTT. It codes for CASSRDRVPNQPQHF.

Regarding this clonotype: This sequence may be a read error, since a much larger clone differs from it by one base. The J gene is TRBJ1-2, the V gene TRBV7-8; 10 bases map to TRBD1. The CDR3 covers 14 residues. Germline trimming cut 5 bases from V and 10 bases from J; bases unmatched to any gene: 10. Germline assignment: CDR1 SGHVS and CDR2 FQNEAQ. CDR3 nucleotides: TGTGCCAGCAGCCCTCGGACAGGGGGAGGTGACTACACCTTC. Translation gives CASSPRTGGGDYTF.

V usage is TRBV29-1 and J usage is TRBJ1-2; TRBD1 might be the D (5 bases). This CDR3 spans 13 amino acids. V was clipped by 7 bases and J by 1 base, with 13 bases between them. CDR1 is SQVTM, CDR2 ANQGSEA, per germline. The CDR3 sequence is CSGKTAFNYGYTF. For the CDR3, the DNA is TGCAGCGGAAAGACAGCTTTTAACTATGGCTACACCTTC. Supplemented by reference TRBV29-1 and TRBJ1-2, the full variable domain reads SAVISQKPSRDICQRGTSLTIQCQVDSQVTMMFWYRQQPGQSLTLIATANQGSEATYESGFVIDKFPISRPNLTFSTLTVSNMSPEDSSIYLCSGKTAFNYGYTFGSGTRLTVV.

This clonotype turned up a few times. The limits of the CDR3 on the DNA are not certain, so only TCRdb's listed CDR3 is given. J is TRBJ2-6 and V is TRBV14; TRBD1 is the table's D call, not checked against the DNA. CDR1 is SGHDN, CDR2 FVKESK, per germline. The CDR3 has 18 amino acids, counting both end residues. The CDR3: CASSQLGQGTFGANVLTF.

The V and J genes are TRBV11-2 and TRBJ1-2; unclear D gene. The CDR3 is 15 residues long. Germline values: CDR1 SGHAT, CDR2 FQNNGV. The germline V and J ends were trimmed by 3 bases and 3 bases, with 14 bases remaining between them. As DNA, the CDR3 is TGTGCCAGCAGCTTTAGTACGGGCGGCTACTATGGCTACACCTTC. As protein: CASSFSTGGYYGYTF. Drawing the rest from reference TRBV11-2 and TRBJ1-2, the complete variable domain is EAGVAQSPRYKIIEKRQSVAFWCNPISGHATLYWYQQILGQGPKLLIQFQNNGVVDDSQLPKDRFSAERLKGVDSTLKIQPAKLEDSAVYLCASSFSTGGYYGYTFGSGTRLTVV.

This clonotype was observed a handful of times. The V gene is TRBV20-1, the J gene TRBJ1-5, with no clear D. Germline V gene data show CDR1 as DFQATT and CDR2 as SNEGSKA (reference sequence). The V end was cut by 3 bases, the J end by 2 bases, with 11 bases between. CDR3 size: 14 residues. The CDR3 here is CSASSPGGNQPQHF. The CDR3 nucleotides are TGCAGTGCTAGTAGCCCGGGAGGCAATCAGCCCCAGCATTTT.

The chain recombines TRBV18 with TRBJ2-2, with 8 positions matching TRBD1. Germline values: CDR1 KGHSH, CDR2 LQKENI. Losses at the gene ends were 3 bases for V and 4 bases for J; bases not matched to a gene: 7. This CDR3 is built from 16 residues. The DNA of the CDR3 is TGTGCCAGCTCACCTGAGCAGGGGGCACGCACCGGGGAGCTGTTTTTT. It is translated as CASSPEQGARTGELFF.

This chain joins TRBV6-5 and TRBJ1-6; TRBD1 agrees at 9 bases. The CDR3 spans 16 residues. Trimming removed 4 bases from V and 4 bases from J; junction bases left unmatched: 5. CDR1 and CDR2 (germline): MNHEY, SVGAGI. CDR3 amino acids: CASSSTGGRYNSPLHF. The CDR3 DNA reads TGTGCCAGCAGTTCAACAGGGGGCAGGTATAATTCACCCCTCCACTTT.

The chain has TRBV12-3 or TRBV12-4 and TRBJ1-5; D call uncertain. This CDR3 contains 15 residues. The V end lost 3 bases, the J end lost 6 bases, and 15 bases lay between the germline ends. The CDR3, as DNA: TGTGCCAGCAGTTTTCAAGGTATCGGGAGTCAGCCCCAGCATTTT. This gives the protein CASSFQGIGSQPQHF.

Note on this clonotype: This is likely a read error, given that the CDR3 carries no conserved phenylalanine or tryptophan at its end. This sequence joins TRBV7-2 and TRBJ2-5; TRBD2 matches at 7 bases. The ends lost 4 bases at V and 2 bases at J; junction bases unmatched: 4. This CDR3 has 14 amino acids. Germline CDR1 and CDR2: SGHTA and FQGNSA. CDR3 nucleotides: TGTGCCAGCAGCTATGGGACTAAGCAAGAGACCCAGTACCTC. Protein sequence: CASSYGTKQETQYL.

The sample holds many counts of this clonotype. The chain combines TRBV9 with TRBJ2-7; the D gene is possibly TRBD2 (6 bases). The CDR3 contains 12 residues. V lost 5 bases, J lost 7 bases, and 13 bases lay in between. Per germline, CDR1 SGDLS and CDR2 YYNGEE. CDR3 region: CASSPGGMEQYF. CDR3 in DNA: TGTGCCAGCAGTCCAGGAGGGATGGAGCAGTACTTC.

This clonotype is medium-sized (0.01 to 0.1%) in the sample. This chain links TRBV9 with TRBJ2-1, with a possible D match to TRBD2 (5 bases). V was cut by 2 bases and J by 0 bases, with 15 bases left in between. The CDR3 sequence is 17 residues long. CDR1 and CDR2 from the germline V gene are SGDLS and YYNGEE. The CDR3 spells CASSVNSVLSSYNEQFF. The CDR3 nucleotides are TGTGCCAGCAGCGTTAATAGCGTCCTGAGCTCCTACAATGAGCAGTTCTTC.

This clonotype was detected many times. This sequence joins TRBV12-3 or TRBV12-4 and TRBJ2-3; 9 bases are a match to TRBD1. The CDR3 has 15 residues. J was trimmed by 3 bases and V by 6 bases; bases with no gene match: 7. CDR3 loop: CASSLTGGETDTQYF. DNA of the CDR3: TGTGCCAGCAGCCTGACAGGGGGTGAAACAGATACGCAGTATTTT.

This clonotype occurred a few times. V gene TRBV5-1 combines with J gene TRBJ2-3; D is unresolved. V dropped 0 bases and J dropped 0 bases, with 17 bases sitting between them. CDR3 length equals 18 residues. Germline values: CDR1 SGHRS, CDR2 YFSETQ. The CDR3 nucleotides are TGCGCCAGCAGCTTGGGCAGGCCGATTAGCCCGAGCACAGATACGCAGTATTTT. Its translation: CASSLGRPISPSTDTQYF.

The genes are TRBV24-1 and TRBJ2-1, with D possibly being TRBD1 (6 bases). CDR3 length equals 15 residues. Trimming left V 5 bases short and J 4 bases short, with 14 bases between. Germline V gene sequence: CDR1 KGHDR, CDR2 SFDVKD. The CDR3 sequence: CATSGTGPLYNEQFF. The CDR3 DNA sequence: TGTGCCACCAGTGGAACAGGGCCATTGTACAATGAGCAGTTCTTC.

This clonotype was found once. V usage is TRBV7-2 and J usage is TRBJ2-3; the match to TRBD1 covers 10 bases. The V segment lost 4 bases and the J segment 3 bases; nucleotides outside the gene matches: 1. The CDR3 length is 14 residues. CDR1 is SGHTA, CDR2 FQGNSA, per germline. Here the CDR3 DNA reads TGTGCCAGCAGCTCGGGACAGGGGACAGATACGCAGTATTTT. This encodes CASSSGQGTDTQYF. Combining the CDR3 with reference TRBV7-2 and TRBJ2-3 gives the whole variable domain GAGVSQSPSNKVTEKGKDVELRCDPISGHTALYWYRQSLGQGLEFLIYFQGNSAPDKSGLPSDRFSAERTGGSVSTLTIQRTQQEDSAVYLCASSSGQGTDTQYFGPGTRLTVL.

This clonotype is medium-sized by share. V and J are TRBV6-1 and TRBJ2-7; D might be TRBD1 (6 bases). Deletions cut 7 bases from V and 5 bases from J, with 18 bases between. CDR3 length: 14 residues. Germline V gives CDR1 MNHNS, CDR2 SASEGT. This chain's CDR3 is CASTYRVSQHEQYF. CDR3 nucleotide sequence: TGTGCCAGCACTTACAGGGTCTCCCAACACGAGCAGTACTTC.

Notes on this clonotype: No conserved phenylalanine or tryptophan ends this CDR3, so it is likely a read error. CDR3 coding DNA: TGTGCCAGCAGCTTAGAGGTTAGATCCAATGAGCAGTTCCTC. It codes for CASSLEVRSNEQFL. This chain uses TRBV7-3 with TRBJ2-1; D is undetermined. Trimming removed 2 bases at V and 6 bases at J, with 11 bases between. The CDR3 spans 14 residues. The germline V gene encodes CDR1 SGHTA and CDR2 FQGTGA.